Sequencing of this TCR beta chain was carried out in a study of blood T cell repertoires in COVID-19. Background on the study: Acute and convalescent COVID-19 specimens originated in the United States, Italy and Spain. In each case, the material was cDNA or gDNA derived from T cells, B-cell-depleted T cells, or PBMCs.

The CDR3 length is 13 residues. The germline V gene encodes CDR1 WNHNN and CDR2 SYGVQD (reference sequence). J gave up 8 bases and V 9 bases, and 11 bases lay outside the gene matches. Authors' analysis steps: Amplifying reference gene primers gave estimates of nucleated cell counts. Here immunoSEQ multiplex PCR was the method, and the copy in TCRdb shows in-frame clones only, minus some. V, J and clone size derive from that table, while D and trimming were established from the DNA sequence. The sample carries 300,000 to 400,000 clones, more than 70% recorded once. Enrollment of patients from Seattle took place during active infection, with longitudinal follow-up.

This chain links TRBV10-1 with TRBJ1-2; 8 bases match TRBD1. The receptor was isolated from a woman aged 30 to 39 with COVID-19, enrolled during active disease. The sample consisted of peripheral blood. The CDR3 nucleotides are TGCGCCAGTAGGACAGGGAATGGACAGGGCTACACCTTC. Translated, it gives CASRTGNGQGYTF.